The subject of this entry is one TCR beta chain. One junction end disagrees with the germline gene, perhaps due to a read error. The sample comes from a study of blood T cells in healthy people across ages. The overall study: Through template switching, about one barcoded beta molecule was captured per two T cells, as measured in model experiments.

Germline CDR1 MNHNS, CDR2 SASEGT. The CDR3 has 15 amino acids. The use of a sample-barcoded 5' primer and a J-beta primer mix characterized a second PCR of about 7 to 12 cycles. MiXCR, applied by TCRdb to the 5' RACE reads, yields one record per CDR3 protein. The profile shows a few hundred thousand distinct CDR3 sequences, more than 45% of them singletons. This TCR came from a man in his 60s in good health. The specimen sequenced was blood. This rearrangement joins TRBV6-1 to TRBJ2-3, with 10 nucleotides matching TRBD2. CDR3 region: CASSELAGGPDTRYF. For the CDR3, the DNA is TGTGCCAGCAGTGAATTAGCGGGGGGCCCAGATACGCGGTATTTT.